The 22 T cell receptor beta chains given below trace back to one sample, sequenced in a study of PD-1 blockade in classical Hodgkin lymphoma. Clones were read by immunoSEQ multiplex PCR, and TCRdb kept only the in-frame ones, dropping some. Altogether some 41,000 clones are present, about 88% being singletons, with the ten largest covering approximately 6%. Brentuximab vedotin exposure varied among the patients, all of whom had relapsed after autologous stem cell transplantation. Sequenced material: peripheral blood mononuclear cells (PBMCs), taken before the second cycle of nivolumab. The receptors shown here come from a human donor with classical Hodgkin lymphoma.

The V and J genes are TRBV7-3 and TRBJ2-1, with D hard to call. This CDR3 is 13 amino acids long. CDR1 and CDR2 from the germline V gene are SGHTA and FQGTGA. V was clipped by 5 bases and J by 7 bases, with 12 bases between them. CDR3 residues: CASSLLGWNEQFF. CDR3 sequence (DNA): TGTGCCAGCAGCCTCCTTGGATGGAATGAGCAGTTCTTC.

J is TRBJ2-5 and V is TRBV27; 10 positions agree with TRBD2. V shed 6 bases, J shed 2 bases, and the junction held 3 bases outside the gene matches. The CDR3 is 14 residues long. Germline V gene data show CDR1 as MNHEY and CDR2 as SMNVEV (reference sequence). Here the CDR3 DNA reads TGTGCCAGCAGAGGACTAGCGGAACAAGAGACCCAGTACTTC. As protein: CASRGLAEQETQYF.

This clone was observed a single time. The chain uses TRBV5-8 and TRBJ2-5; the match to TRBD2 covers 9 bases. Per the germline V gene, CDR1 is SGHTS and CDR2 is YDEGEE. The V segment lost 4 bases and the J segment 5 bases; nucleotides outside the gene matches: 6. The length of the CDR3 is 14 residues. CDR3 residues: CASSRGLAGETQYF. Written as DNA, the CDR3 is TGTGCCAGCAGCAGAGGGCTAGCGGGGGAGACCCAGTACTTC.

J is TRBJ2-2 and V is TRBV6-5, with TRBD1 matching 9 bases. J gave up 7 bases and V 8 bases, and 11 bases lay outside the gene matches. The V gene's germline CDR1 is MNHEY and CDR2 SVGAGI. CDR3 length: 15 amino acids. CDR3 sequence: CASFPGQGGSGELFF. CDR3 nucleotides: TGTGCCAGCTTCCCGGGACAGGGAGGTAGCGGGGAGCTGTTTTTT.

CDR3 coding DNA: TGTGCCAGCAACTACAGGGGTTCACAAGAGACCCAGTACTTC. It codes for CASNYRGSQETQYF. This sequence joins TRBV28 and TRBJ2-5, with 7 positions matching TRBD1. The V gene's germline CDR1 is MDHEN and CDR2 SYDVKM. The ends lost 7 bases at V and 2 bases at J; junction bases unmatched: 7. The CDR3 has 14 residues.

V and J are TRBV19 and TRBJ1-4; D perhaps matches TRBD1 (5 bases). The V gene lost 7 bases and the J gene lost 3 bases, with 18 bases spanning the gap. The germline V gene has CDR1 LNHDA and CDR2 SQIVND (reference sequence). The CDR3 extends over 16 amino acids. The CDR3 loop is CASTPRQGRANEKLFF. The CDR3 DNA reads TGTGCCAGTACCCCGCGGCAGGGCAGGGCTAATGAAAAACTGTTTTTT.

V gene TRBV28 combines with J gene TRBJ2-7; TRBD1 agrees at 8 bases. Germline CDR1 is MDHEN and CDR2 is SYDVKM. This CDR3 is 14 amino acids long. Losses at the gene ends were 4 bases for V and 3 bases for J; bases not matched to a gene: 5. This CDR3 reads CASSSDREGYEQYF. In DNA form, the CDR3 reads TGTGCCAGCAGTTCGGACAGGGAAGGCTACGAGCAGTACTTC.

V gene TRBV6-6 combines with J gene TRBJ2-1, with 7 bases matching TRBD2. CDR1 MNHNY and CDR2 SVGAGI come from the germline V gene (reference sequence). This CDR3 is 16 amino acids long. V shed 2 bases, J shed 4 bases, and the junction held 8 bases outside the gene matches. CDR3 nucleotides: TGTGCCAGCAGTTACGTTGCGGGAGCAGGGTACAATGAGCAGTTCTTC. Its translation is CASSYVAGAGYNEQFF.

CDR3 sequence reads: CASRPDPGRGTDTQYF. The DNA of the CDR3 is TGCGCCAGCAGGCCTGACCCGGGACGGGGCACAGATACGCAGTATTTT. The gene calls are TRBV4-1 and TRBJ2-3; D may be TRBD1 or TRBD2 (5 bases each). The V end was cut by 6 bases, the J end by 1 base, with 17 bases between. The germline CDR1 and CDR2 sequences are MGHRA and YSYEKL. The CDR3 runs 16 residues.

The chain has TRBV9 and TRBJ2-1; D is possibly TRBD2 (6 bases). The germline V and J ends were trimmed by 5 bases and 10 bases, with 34 bases remaining between them. Looked up from germline, CDR1 is SGDLS and CDR2 is YYNGEE. The CDR3 has 19 residues. The CDR3 DNA reads as TGTGCCAGCAGTGGGCAGGGTGGAATTAGCGGCCAACTAAGGTCGGAGCAGTTCTTC. Protein: CASSGQGGISGQLRSEQFF.

This chain connects TRBV10-3 to TRBJ2-1; possibly TRBD2 for D (7 bases). Germline CDR1 and CDR2: ENHRY and SYGVKD. The CDR3 spans 19 residues. Deletions cut 8 bases from V and 0 bases from J, with 26 bases between. The CDR3 loop is CAIGGETGGDTSSYNEQFF. CDR3 bases: TGTGCCATCGGGGGTGAAACGGGGGGCGATACGAGCTCCTACAATGAGCAGTTCTTC.

The chain recombines TRBV10-3 with TRBJ2-7; the D is unclear. The V end lost 2 bases, the J end lost 0 bases, and 11 bases lay between the germline ends. Germline CDR1 and CDR2: ENHRY and SYGVKD. This CDR3 comprises 15 residues. CDR3 region: CAISERLTVSYEQYF. CDR3 coding DNA: TGTGCCATCAGTGAGCGCTTAACAGTCTCCTACGAGCAGTACTTC.

The chain couples TRBV4-2 to TRBJ1-5; 12 nucleotides agree with TRBD1. The CDR3 is 17 amino acids. Trimming took 4 bases from V and 1 from J; bases not matched to a gene: 5. Germline V gene sequence: CDR1 LGHNA, CDR2 YNFKEQ. CDR3 sequence reads: CASSPLGQGASNQPQHF. The DNA of the CDR3 is TGTGCCAGCAGCCCCCTGGGACAGGGGGCAAGCAATCAGCCCCAGCATTTT.

The V and J genes are TRBV5-1 and TRBJ2-7; D gene unclear. Germline loops: CDR1 SGHRS, CDR2 YFSETQ. V was cut by 0 bases and J by 5 bases, with 9 bases left in between. This CDR3 is built from 13 residues. The DNA for the CDR3 is TGCGCCAGCAGCTTGGCACAGCTAAACGAGCAGTACTTC. Translating gives CASSLAQLNEQYF.

As for this clone: Its ends do not fully match the called genes, so a read error is possible. J is TRBJ2-5 and V is TRBV7-7, with D maybe TRBD1 (5 bases). The length of the CDR3 is 15 residues. Germline V lookup: CDR1 SSHAT, CDR2 FNYEAQ (reference sequence). In DNA form, the CDR3 reads TGTGCTAGCAGCCCCCCGGGTGTAGGGGAAGAGACCCAGTACTTC. This codes for CASSPPGVGEETQYF.

V is TRBV27 and J is TRBJ2-3; TRBD1 matches at 7 bases. Germline V lookup: CDR1 MNHEY, CDR2 SMNVEV (reference sequence). The CDR3 length is 16 residues. The V segment lost 4 bases and the J segment 2 bases; nucleotides outside the gene matches: 9. CDR3 residues: CASSSTTGRFTDTQYF. The CDR3 region has the DNA TGTGCCAGCAGTTCTACGACAGGGCGATTCACAGATACGCAGTATTTT.

The V gene is TRBV4-2, the J gene TRBJ2-7; 11 bases are a match to TRBD2. J gave up 9 bases and V 1 base, and 11 bases lay outside the gene matches. This CDR3 region has 16 residues. Germline CDR1 LGHNA, CDR2 YNFKEQ. The CDR3 region is CASSQGAVAGGEGQYF. The CDR3 DNA reads TGTGCCAGCAGCCAAGGAGCGGTAGCGGGGGGGGAGGGGCAGTACTTC.

The gene calls are TRBV11-3 and TRBJ2-2; no definite D call. Germline V gene sequence: CDR1 SGHNT, CDR2 YENEEA. V lost 4 bases to trimming and J lost 6 bases, with 9 bases between them. The CDR3 sequence is 13 residues long. CDR3 nucleotides: TGTGCCAGCAGCTACAGAGACCCCGGGGAGCTGTTTTTT. Its protein is CASSYRDPGELFF.

Of note for this clone: Other DNA sequences in the sample encode the same CDR3. The chain is built from TRBV5-1 and TRBJ1-1; TRBD1 matches at 9 bases. Germline V lookup: CDR1 SGHRS, CDR2 YFSETQ. V lost 0 bases, J lost 4 bases, and 4 bases stayed unmatched. The CDR3 length is 15 residues. This chain's CDR3 is CASSLGSTGGTEAFF. CDR3 sequence (DNA): TGCGCCAGCAGCTTGGGTTCGACAGGGGGCACTGAAGCTTTCTTT. Using reference TRBV5-1 and TRBJ1-1 for the parts outside the CDR3, the full variable domain is KAGVTQTPRYLIKTRGQQVTLSCSPISGHRSVSWYQQTPGQGLQFLFEYFSETQRNKGNFPGRFSGRQFSNSRSEMNVSTLELGDSALYLCASSLGSTGGTEAFFGQGTRLTVV.

This chain links TRBV7-9 with TRBJ2-3; perhaps TRBD1 as D (5 bases). Trimming took off 3 bases at V and 5 bases at J, with 15 bases between the two ends. The CDR3 sequence is 15 residues long. Germline V CDR1 and CDR2: SEHNR, FQNEAQ (reference sequence). CDR3 coding DNA: TGTGCCAGCAGCTTCGCGACAGCAGTTGGAGATACGCAGTATTTT. As protein: CASSFATAVGDTQYF. Full variable domain (rest looked up from reference TRBV7-9 and TRBJ2-3): DTGVSQNPRHKITKRGQNVTFRCDPISEHNRLYWYRQTLGQGPEFLTYFQNEAQLEKSRLLSDRFSAERPKGSFSTLEIQRTEQGDSAMYLCASSFATAVGDTQYFGPGTRLTVL.

The chain links TRBV27 to TRBJ1-4; D is unclear. The V gene lost 7 bases and the J gene lost 8 bases, with 17 bases spanning the gap. This CDR3 is built from 14 residues. From germline, CDR1 is MNHEY and CDR2 SMNVEV (reference sequence). The CDR3 loop is CASKGYGLREKLFF. DNA for the CDR3: TGTGCCAGCAAAGGGTATGGGCTTCGGGAAAAACTGTTTTTT.

The chain has TRBV7-3 and TRBJ2-1, with 10 bases matching TRBD2. Trimming removed 2 bases from V and 10 bases from J; junction bases left unmatched: 11. Germline CDR1 is SGHTA and CDR2 is FQGTGA. The length of the CDR3 is 16 residues. CDR3 DNA: TGTGCCAGCAGCTTATCCAGCGGGAGGGCCCTCCCCGAGCAGTTCTTC. This codes for CASSLSSGRALPEQFF.